This TCR beta chain comes out of a study of blood T cells in healthy people across ages. The table lists this clonotype with a few counts. Its antigen is still unknown. Primed by a sample-barcoded 5' primer and a J-beta primer mix, a second PCR proceeded for about 6 to 12 cycles. A 12-random-nucleotide template-switch adaptor tagged each cDNA molecule. Sequencing yielded, for each sample, at least 2.5 million paired-end reads carrying CDR3. TCRdb reprocessed the 5' RACE reads with MiXCR, giving one entry per CDR3 protein. Among fewer than 900,000 distinct CDR3 sequences listed, 30% to 45% were seen once. Study-wide points: It was the long-lived donors that had more naive CD4+ cells and higher diversity than aged donors.

Every sample yielded at least 6.5 million isolated PBMCs. Sequencing was performed on blood. The sequence was collected from a man younger than 35 in good health.

CDR3 loop: CASSYLTETNTEAFF. DNA for the CDR3: TGTGCCAGCAGTTACTTGACAGAGACGAACACTGAAGCTTTCTTT. The J gene is TRBJ1-1, the V gene TRBV6-5; D possibly corresponds to TRBD1 (5 bases). The ends were cut back, 1 base at V and 1 base at J, with 10 bases in the middle. Germline CDR1 and CDR2: MNHEY and SVGAGI. The CDR3 runs 15 residues.